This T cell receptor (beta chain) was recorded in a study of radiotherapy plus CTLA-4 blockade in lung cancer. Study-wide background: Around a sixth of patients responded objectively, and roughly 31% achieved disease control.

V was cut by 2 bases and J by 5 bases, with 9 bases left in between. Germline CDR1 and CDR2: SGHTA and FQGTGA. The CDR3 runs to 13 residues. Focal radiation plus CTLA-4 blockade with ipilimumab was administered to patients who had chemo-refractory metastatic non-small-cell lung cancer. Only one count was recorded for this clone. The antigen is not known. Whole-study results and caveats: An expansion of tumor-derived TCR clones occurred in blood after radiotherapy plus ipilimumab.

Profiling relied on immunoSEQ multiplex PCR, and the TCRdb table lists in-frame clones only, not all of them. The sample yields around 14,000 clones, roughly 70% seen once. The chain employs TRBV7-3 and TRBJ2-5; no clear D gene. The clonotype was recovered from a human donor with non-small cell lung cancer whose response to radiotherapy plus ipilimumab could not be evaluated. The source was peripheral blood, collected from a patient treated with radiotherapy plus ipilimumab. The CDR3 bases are TGTGCCAGCAGCTTATTACACGGGGAGACCCAGTACTTC. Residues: CASSLLHGETQYF.